Listed here is a single TCR beta chain. Methods used by the authors: Estimated nucleated cell counts came from reference gene primer amplification. Using immunoSEQ multiplex PCR, the repertoire was profiled, and TCRdb retains in-frame clones only, with some absent. V, J and clone size are taken as reported in that table, and D and trimming were inferred from the DNA itself. The sample yields about 130,000 clones, roughly 90% seen once. This entry is derived from a study of blood T cell repertoires in COVID-19. Turning to the study itself: COVID-19 samples collected from the United States, Italy and Spain covered acute and convalescent phases. Sources were T cells, B-cell-depleted T cells, or PBMCs; the material itself was cDNA or gDNA.

CDR1 SGHAT and CDR2 FQNNGV come from the germline V gene. Trimming took 1 base from V and 4 from J; bases not matched to a gene: 7. The CDR3 runs 16 residues. The TCR originated in a woman of 80 years or more with acute or convalescent COVID-19. The chain joins TRBV11-2 to TRBJ2-3; TRBD1 matches at 8 bases. Sequences were obtained from peripheral blood. The CDR3, as DNA: TGTGCCAGCAGCTTAGTCCCCGGACAGGGCCCAGATACGCAGTATTTT. It translates to CASSLVPGQGPDTQYF.